This T cell receptor (beta chain) came from a study of blood T cells in healthy people across ages. General study results and limits: Higher diversity and more naive CD4+ cells were features of long-lived donors, compared to aged donors.

CDR1 MNHEY and CDR2 SVGEGT come from the germline V gene. V was shortened by 7 bases and J by 4 bases, with 22 bases between the two germline ends. This CDR3 region has 17 residues. Through a sample-barcoded 5' primer and a J-beta primer mix, a second PCR was run for roughly 6 to 12 cycles. Every sample produced at least 2.5 million CDR3-containing paired-end reads. TCRdb re-called the 5' RACE reads through MiXCR, storing one row per CDR3 protein. The repertoire holds over 700,000 distinct CDR3 sequences, with around a quarter as singletons. About this clonotype: What it binds is not known.

Roughly 9.5 milliliters of peripheral blood were drawn from each donor into EDTA-treated tubes. The same sample was also used in a study of T cells of mothers and their children.

This clonotype was obtained from a boy younger than 18 in good health. J is TRBJ1-4 and V is TRBV6-2 or TRBV6-3, with D uncertain. The sequenced material came from blood. In DNA, the CDR3 is TGTGCCAGCACCTCAAGGCCCGGAGGGCTGAATAATGAAAAACTGTTTTTT. Protein: CASTSRPGGLNNEKLFF.